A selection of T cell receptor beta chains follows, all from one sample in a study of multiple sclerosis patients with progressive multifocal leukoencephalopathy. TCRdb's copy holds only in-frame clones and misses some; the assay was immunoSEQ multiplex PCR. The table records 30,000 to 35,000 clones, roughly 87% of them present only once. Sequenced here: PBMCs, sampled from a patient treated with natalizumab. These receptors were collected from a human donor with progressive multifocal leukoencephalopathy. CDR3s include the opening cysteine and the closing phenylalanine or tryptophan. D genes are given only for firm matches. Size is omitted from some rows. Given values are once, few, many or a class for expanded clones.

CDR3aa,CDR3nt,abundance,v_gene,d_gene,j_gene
CASAANTGELFF,TGTGCCAGCGCCGCGAACACCGGGGAGCTGTTTTTT,once,TRBV27,.,TRBJ2-2
CASSLEDYSDEQFF,TGTGCCAGCAGCTTAGAGGACTATAGTGATGAGCAGTTCTTC,.,TRBV7-8,.,TRBJ2-1
CASSRDGTGPSYEQYF,TGCGCCAGCAGCCGAGACGGGACAGGGCCATCCTACGAGCAGTACTTC,once,TRBV4-1,TRBD1,TRBJ2-7
CASSLNLGQGTTEAFF,TGTGCCAGCAGCTTAAACCTGGGACAGGGGACCACTGAAGCTTTCTTT,.,TRBV7-2,TRBD1,TRBJ1-1
CASSQNRGEKLFF,TGTGCCAGCAGCCAGAACAGGGGGGAAAAACTGTTTTTT,.,TRBV7-2,TRBD1,TRBJ1-4
CASSQRWNTEAFF,TGCGCCAGCAGCCAGAGGTGGAACACTGAAGCTTTCTTT,.,TRBV4-1,.,TRBJ1-1
CASGTTSPYNEQFF,TGTGCCAGCGGTACTACTAGCCCCTACAATGAGCAGTTCTTC,.,TRBV27,.,TRBJ2-1
CASSGTSGGTDTQYF,TGTGCCAGCAGTGGGACTAGCGGGGGCACAGATACGCAGTATTTT,once,TRBV25-1,TRBD2,TRBJ2-3
CASSRVAGVNGEQYF,TGTGCCAGCAGCCGGGTGGCGGGAGTTAATGGCGAGCAGTACTTC,.,TRBV5-6,TRBD2,TRBJ2-7
CASSPDRDKNYGYTF,TGTGCCAGCAGTCCAGATAGGGACAAAAACTATGGCTACACCTTC,.,TRBV28,.,TRBJ1-2
CASSFGTGVGNTIYF,TGTGCCAGCAGTTTCGGGACAGGGGTCGGAAACACCATATATTTT,.,TRBV28,TRBD1,TRBJ1-3
CASTPGQLGNEQFF,TGTGCCAGCACCCCCGGACAGTTAGGGAATGAGCAGTTCTTC,once,TRBV9,.,TRBJ2-1
CSSSLRGRGDPINEKLFF,TGCTCCAGCAGCTTAAGGGGCAGGGGAGATCCCATTAATGAAAAACTGTTTTTT,once,TRBV5-1,.,TRBJ1-4
CASSDSSRGAKVGYTF,TGTGCCAGCAGTGACTCGAGTAGGGGGGCGAAGGTTGGCTACACCTTC,.,TRBV6-4,.,TRBJ1-2
CASSFTPTGGYEQYF,TGTGCCAGCAGCTTCACCCCGACAGGGGGATACGAGCAGTACTTC,once,TRBV7-3,TRBD1,TRBJ2-7
CASSFASGNTIYF,TGTGCCAGCAGTTTCGCCTCCGGAAACACCATATATTTT,.,TRBV28,.,TRBJ1-3
CASSYLRTAGTEAFF,TGTGCCAGCAGTTACCTACGGACAGCGGGCACTGAAGCTTTCTTT,.,TRBV6-6,.,TRBJ1-1
CASSGGGMYYEQYF,TGTGCCAGCAGTGGCGGGGGGATGTACTACGAGCAGTACTTC,.,TRBV6-1,TRBD2,TRBJ2-7
CASSLVAGGSYEQYF,TGTGCCAGCAGCTTAGTGGCAGGGGGTTCCTACGAGCAGTACTTC,.,TRBV7-2,TRBD1,TRBJ2-7
CASSLGPLDSNQPQHF,TGTGCCAGCAGCTTAGGGCCCCTCGATAGCAATCAGCCCCAGCATTTT,.,TRBV7-8,.,TRBJ1-5
CASRGLAGVTGELFF,TGTGCCAGCAGAGGACTAGCGGGAGTCACCGGGGAGCTGTTTTTT,.,TRBV2,TRBD2,TRBJ2-2
CASSAGQVAGELFF,TGTGCCAGCAGCGCGGGACAGGTGGCCGGGGAGCTGTTTTTT,.,TRBV9,TRBD1,TRBJ2-2
CASSASGGSGELFF,TGTGCCAGCAGTGCATCAGGGGGCTCCGGGGAGCTGTTTTTT,.,TRBV6-4,TRBD1,TRBJ2-2
CASSLSDRRSNTEAFF,TGTGCCAGTAGTTTGTCAGATCGACGATCGAACACTGAAGCTTTCTTT,once,TRBV19,.,TRBJ1-1
CSARQDTQYF,TGCAGTGCTCGCCAGGATACGCAGTATTTT,.,TRBV20-1,.,TRBJ2-3
CASSIGQRNTEAFF,TGTGCCAGCAGTATTGGACAGCGGAACACTGAAGCTTTCTTT,.,TRBV6-6,.,TRBJ1-1
CASSLLPGWDEQFF,TGTGCCAGCAGCCTCCTCCCGGGGTGGGATGAGCAGTTCTTC,.,TRBV28,.,TRBJ2-1
CASSSPGASAGYTF,TGTGCCAGCAGCTCACCAGGGGCGAGTGCTGGCTACACCTTC,.,TRBV28,.,TRBJ1-2
CASSSQTSGGTNWGEQFF,TGCGCCAGCAGCTCGCAGACTAGCGGGGGAACAAACTGGGGTGAGCAGTTCTTC,.,TRBV5-1,TRBD2,TRBJ2-1
CASSFKTGGRGTGELFF,TGTGCCAGCAGTTTTAAAACGGGAGGCCGTGGCACCGGGGAGCTGTTTTTT,.,TRBV27,TRBD2,TRBJ2-2
CASSLAGAGNQPQHF,TGTGCCAGCAGCCTGGCAGGGGCGGGCAATCAGCCCCAGCATTTT,.,TRBV7-8,.,TRBJ1-5
CASSRTSGEYNEQFF,TGTGCCAGCAGCCGGACTAGCGGAGAATACAATGAGCAGTTCTTC,.,TRBV5-4,TRBD2,TRBJ2-1
CASSEPGWGYTF,TGTGCCAGCAGCGAACCCGGATGGGGCTACACCTTC,.,TRBV11-2,.,TRBJ1-2
CASSFLVNEQFF,TGTGCCAGCAGCTTTTTAGTCAATGAGCAGTTCTTC,.,TRBV11-3,.,TRBJ2-1
CASSLIPGPLMNTEAFF,TGTGCCAGCAGCTTGATCCCGGGACCCTTGATGAACACTGAAGCTTTCTTT,few,TRBV7-2,.,TRBJ1-1
CASSPSPYDRGNEKLFF,TGTGCCAGCTCACCCTCGCCTTATGACAGGGGTAATGAAAAACTGTTTTTT,.,TRBV18,TRBD1,TRBJ1-4
CATSRERGSGNTIYF,TGTGCCACCAGCAGAGAAAGGGGTTCTGGAAACACCATATATTTT,.,TRBV15,.,TRBJ1-3
CASQTSGQGTYEQYF,TGTGCCAGCCAAACTTCCGGACAGGGCACCTACGAGCAGTACTTC,.,TRBV7-2,TRBD1,TRBJ2-7
CASSAGGTTHEQYF,TGTGCCAGCAGCGCGGGAGGGACCACCCACGAGCAGTACTTC,.,TRBV7-8,TRBD2,TRBJ2-7
CASSLRYEQYF,TGTGCCAGCAGCTTACGTTACGAGCAGTACTTC,.,TRBV7-2,.,TRBJ2-7
CASSPQETQYF,TGTGCCAGCAGCCCACAAGAGACCCAGTACTTC,once,TRBV7-6,.,TRBJ2-5
CASSFRPLTGELFF,TGTGCCAGCAGTTTCAGGCCACTCACCGGGGAGCTGTTTTTT,once,TRBV27,.,TRBJ2-2
CASSPNRFEQYF,TGTGCCAGTAGTCCGAACAGGTTCGAGCAGTACTTC,.,TRBV19,.,TRBJ2-7
CASSPSIATNEKLFF,TGTGCCAGCAGTCCATCAATTGCAACTAATGAAAAACTGTTTTTT,.,TRBV27,.,TRBJ1-4
CASSDGTANEQFF,TGCGCCAGCAGCGACGGGACAGCGAATGAGCAGTTCTTC,.,TRBV10-1,TRBD1,TRBJ2-1
CAWSGTGFSGNTIYF,TGTGCCTGGAGTGGGACAGGGTTCTCTGGAAACACCATATATTTT,.,TRBV30,TRBD1,TRBJ1-3
CASRWSRAGYGYTF,TGTGCCAGCAGATGGTCACGCGCGGGCTATGGCTACACCTTC,.,TRBV28,.,TRBJ1-2
CSVDTQGMNTEAFF,TGCAGCGTTGATACACAGGGGATGAACACTGAAGCTTTCTTT,.,TRBV29-1,TRBD1,TRBJ1-1
CASSALGTGTYEQYF,TGTGCCAGCAGCGCACTTGGGACAGGGACCTACGAGCAGTACTTC,once,TRBV9,TRBD1,TRBJ2-7
CASSWDRPGELFF,TGTGCCAGCAGCTGGGACAGGCCCGGGGAGCTGTTTTTT,.,TRBV11-2,TRBD1,TRBJ2-2
CASSASGALYNEQFF,TGTGCCAGCAGTGCCTCGGGGGCCCTATACAATGAGCAGTTCTTC,once,TRBV9,.,TRBJ2-1
CASSTGQRLAAFF,TGTGCCAGCAGCACGGGACAACGCCTCGCAGCTTTCTTT,once,TRBV7-2,.,TRBJ1-1
CASSPRQGARNEQFF,TGTGCCAGCAGCCCTCGACAGGGGGCGCGGAATGAGCAGTTCTTC,.,TRBV9,TRBD1,TRBJ2-1
CASAIRDRVTEAFF,TGTGCCAGCGCGATACGGGACAGGGTTACTGAAGCTTTCTTT,.,TRBV6-1,TRBD1,TRBJ1-1
CASSQKYEQYF,TGTGCCAGCAGCCAAAAATACGAGCAGTACTTC,.,TRBV16,.,TRBJ2-7